Given below is one TCR beta chain in context. V lost 3 bases and J lost 5, with 16 bases in between. The CDR3 has 15 amino acids. The V gene's germline CDR1 is LGHDT and CDR2 YNNKEL (reference sequence). The sample belongs to a study of blood T cell repertoires in COVID-19. Turning to the study itself: PBMCs, B-cell-depleted T cells, or T cells provided the cDNA or gDNA that made up the material.

Libraries were prepared by immunoSEQ multiplex PCR; TCRdb keeps only in-frame clonotypes and omits some of them. The table shows fewer than 200,000 clones, with about 90% occurring only once. Enrollees, about 18 to 89 years old, lived in some 24 US areas. The genes are TRBV3-1 (or the pseudogene TRBV3-2) and TRBJ1-1; D call uncertain. The sequenced sample consisted of PBMCs or T cells enriched from blood (not recorded which). The sequence was obtained from a human donor with acute COVID-19. The donor label of this sample is uncertain. The chain's CDR3 is CASSHALRGGTEAFF. The CDR3 coding sequence is TGTGCCAGCAGCCATGCGCTCCGGGGTGGAACTGAAGCTTTCTTT.